This T cell receptor beta chain is drawn from a study of CD8 T cells in Susac syndrome. RNA in amounts of roughly 0.5 to 1 ug was reverse transcribed with random hexamers. Via MiXCR, TCRdb re-called the immunoSEQ multiplex PCR reads, giving one row per CDR3 protein. The sample includes roughly 200,000 distinct CDR3 sequences, almost 96% of them seen just once. The CDR3 is made up of 11 amino acids. Trimming took off 6 bases at V and 6 bases at J, with 7 bases between the two ends. Germline CDR1 is LNHNV and CDR2 is YYDKDF (reference sequence). This clonotype was obtained from a human donor with multiple sclerosis. The sequenced sample was CD4+ T cells from PBMCs. The chain is built from TRBV15 and TRBJ2-3; D call uncertain. CDR3 DNA sequence: TGTGCCACCAGGCGATCGGATACGCAGTATTTT. It yields the protein CATRRSDTQYF.